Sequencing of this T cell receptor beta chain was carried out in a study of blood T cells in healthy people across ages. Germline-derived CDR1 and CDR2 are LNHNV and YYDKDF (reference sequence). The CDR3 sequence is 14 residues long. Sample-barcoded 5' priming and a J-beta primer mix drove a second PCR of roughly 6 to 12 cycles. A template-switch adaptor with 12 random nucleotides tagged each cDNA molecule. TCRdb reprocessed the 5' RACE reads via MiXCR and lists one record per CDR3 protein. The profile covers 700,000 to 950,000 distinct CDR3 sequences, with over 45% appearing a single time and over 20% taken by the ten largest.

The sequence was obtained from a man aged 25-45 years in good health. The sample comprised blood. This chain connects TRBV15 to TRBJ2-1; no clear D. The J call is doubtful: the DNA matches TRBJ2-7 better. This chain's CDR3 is CATSSLSSYNEQYF. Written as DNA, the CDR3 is TGTGCCACCTCCTCACTGAGCTCCTACAATGAGCAGTACTTC.